This passage covers 19 T cell receptor beta chains from one sample sequenced in a study of monozygotic twins with inflammatory bowel disease. Reprocessing the 5' RACE reads, TCRdb reports a single entry for every CDR3 protein and omits DNA. This table holds 400,000 or so distinct CDR3 sequences. Sequencing was performed on blood. The receptors shown here come from a human donor with ulcerative colitis or Crohn's disease, or a healthy co-twin of an affected twin (not recorded which).

This chain joins TRBV29-1 and TRBJ2-3; checking the TCRdb D call of TRBD2 is not possible without DNA. The length of the CDR3 is 14 residues. The germline V gene encodes CDR1 SQVTM and CDR2 ANQGSEA. CDR3: CSVNGLRATDTQYF.

This chain uses TRBV5-4 with TRBJ2-1; the D call of TRBD2 rests on TCRdb alone, since no DNA is present to check it. The CDR3 has 18 residues. The germline V gene encodes CDR1 SGHNT and CDR2 YYREEE (reference sequence). The CDR3: CASSPGLGVAGGWNEQFF.

V gene TRBV7-7 combines with J gene TRBJ2-3; TCRdb's D gene call, TRBD1, goes unchecked for lack of DNA. The CDR3 has 15 amino acids. Germline assignment: CDR1 SSHAT and CDR2 FNYEAQ (reference sequence). This chain's CDR3 is CASSLSGGPTDTQYF.

This rearrangement joins TRBV10-3 to TRBJ1-4; the TCRdb call, TRBD1, lacks DNA for checking. Germline V gives CDR1 ENHRY, CDR2 SYGVKD. This CDR3 contains 13 residues. CDR3 loop: CAIGDRGHEKLFF.

This chain links TRBV7-8 with TRBJ2-1; TCRdb returns TRBD2, unconfirmable since there is no DNA. The CDR3 spans 15 residues. Germline V CDR1 and CDR2: SGHVS, FQNEAQ. CDR3 protein: CASSLGAGGLNEQFF.

J is TRBJ2-3 and V is TRBV9; with no DNA, the TCRdb D assignment of TRBD1 cannot be verified. CDR3 size: 14 residues. Germline CDR1 is SGDLS and CDR2 is YYNGEE. The CDR3 region is CASSTGPSPDTQYF.

The V call is TRBV12-3 or TRBV12-4, the J call TRBJ1-2; TCRdb's D call, TRBD1, is unchecked because there is no DNA. The CDR3 sequence is 13 residues long. This CDR3 reads CASSLRGLGGYTF.

This chain connects TRBV5-5 to TRBJ1-2; checking the TCRdb D call of TRBD1 is not possible without DNA. Germline V lookup: CDR1 SGHKS, CDR2 YYEKEE (reference sequence). The CDR3 totals 14 residues. This CDR3 reads CASSLTGRKYGYTF.

The chain uses TRBV27 and TRBJ2-2. This CDR3 contains 14 residues. Germline lookup yields CDR1 MNHEY and CDR2 SMNVEV (reference sequence). The CDR3 spells CASSPNRNTGELFF.

V gene TRBV5-1 combines with J gene TRBJ2-1. Germline V gives CDR1 SGHRS, CDR2 YFSETQ. The CDR3 length is 13 residues. CDR3 amino acids: CASSLSQYNEQFF.

The chain recombines TRBV24-1 with TRBJ2-1; the D call from TCRdb, TRBD1, cannot be confirmed without DNA. This CDR3 is built from 15 residues. Germline V CDR1 and CDR2: KGHDR, SFDVKD. Here the CDR3 reads CATSDPTGMADEQFF.

The chain combines TRBV12-3 or TRBV12-4 with TRBJ1-5; the TCRdb D gene call, TRBD1, has no DNA to confirm it. CDR3 length: 15 residues. The CDR3 sequence: CASSSSGRSNQPQHF.

This rearrangement joins TRBV6-5 to TRBJ1-2; TCRdb's D call of TRBD1 is untestable without DNA. CDR1 and CDR2 (germline): MNHEY, SVGAGI. The CDR3 covers 16 residues. CDR3 amino acids: CASSYSRTVLFSGYTF.

The chain employs TRBV19 and TRBJ2-5; TCRdb designates TRBD2, a call that cannot be tested without DNA. The CDR3 loop spans 13 amino acids. Germline loops: CDR1 LNHDA, CDR2 SQIVND (reference sequence). CDR3 protein: CASMPSRSKTQYF.

The chain joins TRBV29-1 to TRBJ2-2; TCRdb indicates TRBD1, and absent DNA this call remains unverified. The germline V gene has CDR1 SQVTM and CDR2 ANQGSEA. This CDR3 is 17 amino acids long. The CDR3 region is CSARWARTEDHTGELFF.

The rearrangement uses TRBV20-1 and TRBJ2-5. This CDR3 is built from 11 residues. From germline, CDR1 is DFQATT and CDR2 SNEGSKA (reference sequence). Here the CDR3 reads CSVTGKETQYF.

The chain's CDR3 is CASLGTGGTEAFF. The gene calls are TRBV12-3 or TRBV12-4 and TRBJ1-1; TCRdb returns TRBD1, unconfirmable since there is no DNA. This CDR3 has 13 residues.

The chain links TRBV5-1 to TRBJ2-7. CDR1 and CDR2 (germline): SGHRS, YFSETQ. This CDR3 comprises 11 residues. The chain's CDR3 is CASSVAGEQYF.

The chain couples TRBV5-6 to TRBJ2-1; absent DNA, TCRdb's TRBD2 call cannot be checked. The germline gives CDR1 SGHDT, CDR2 YYEEEE. The CDR3 has 14 amino acids. The CDR3 loop reads CASSLATSHNEQFF.